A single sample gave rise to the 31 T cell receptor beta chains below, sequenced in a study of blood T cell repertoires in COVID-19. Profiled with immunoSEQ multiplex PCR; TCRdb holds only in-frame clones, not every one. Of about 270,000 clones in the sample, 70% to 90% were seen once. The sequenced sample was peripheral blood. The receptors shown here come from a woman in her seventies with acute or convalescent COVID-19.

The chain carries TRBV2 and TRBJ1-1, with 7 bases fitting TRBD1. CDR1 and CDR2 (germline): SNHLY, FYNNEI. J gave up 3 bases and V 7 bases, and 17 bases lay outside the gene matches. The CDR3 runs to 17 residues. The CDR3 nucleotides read TGTGCCAGCACCCTAGAGGGGGCTACCTTCGAGTACACTGAAGCTTTCTTT. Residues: CASTLEGATFEYTEAFF.

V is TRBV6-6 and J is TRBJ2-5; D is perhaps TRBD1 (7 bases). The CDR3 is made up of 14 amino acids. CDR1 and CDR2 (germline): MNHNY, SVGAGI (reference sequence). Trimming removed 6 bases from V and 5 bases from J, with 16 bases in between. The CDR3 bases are TGTGCCAGCAGCCTCAGGGGGGAGTGGGAGACCCAGTACTTC. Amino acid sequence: CASSLRGEWETQYF.

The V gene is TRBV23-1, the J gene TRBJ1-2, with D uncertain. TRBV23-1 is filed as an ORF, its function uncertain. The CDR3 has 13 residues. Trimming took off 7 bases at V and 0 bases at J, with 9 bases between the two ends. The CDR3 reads CASTVLANYGYTF. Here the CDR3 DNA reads TGCGCCAGCACGGTCCTCGCTAACTATGGCTACACCTTC.

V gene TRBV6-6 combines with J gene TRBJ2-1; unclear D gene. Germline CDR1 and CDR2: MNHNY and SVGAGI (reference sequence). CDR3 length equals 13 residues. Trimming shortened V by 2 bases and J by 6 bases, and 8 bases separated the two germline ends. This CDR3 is CASSYPPSNEQFF. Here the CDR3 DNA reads TGTGCCAGCAGTTACCCCCCTAGCAATGAGCAGTTCTTC.

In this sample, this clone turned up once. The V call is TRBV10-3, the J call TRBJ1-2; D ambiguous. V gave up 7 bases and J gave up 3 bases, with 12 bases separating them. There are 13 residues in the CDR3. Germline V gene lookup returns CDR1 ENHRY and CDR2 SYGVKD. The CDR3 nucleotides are TGTGCCATCACGACGGACTTCTACTATGGCTACACCTTC. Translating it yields CAITTDFYYGYTF.

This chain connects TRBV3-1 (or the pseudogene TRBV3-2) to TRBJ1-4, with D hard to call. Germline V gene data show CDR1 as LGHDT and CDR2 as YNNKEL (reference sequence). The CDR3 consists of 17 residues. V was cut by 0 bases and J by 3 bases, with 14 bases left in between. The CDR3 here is CASSQDLYSIPNEKLFF. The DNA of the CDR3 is TGTGCCAGCAGCCAAGATCTCTACAGCATTCCTAATGAAAAACTGTTTTTT.

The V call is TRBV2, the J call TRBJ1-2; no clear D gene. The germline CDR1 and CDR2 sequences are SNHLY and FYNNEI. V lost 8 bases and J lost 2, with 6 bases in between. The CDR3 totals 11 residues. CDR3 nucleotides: TGTGCCAGCGGCTCAAACTATGGCTACACCTTC. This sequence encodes CASGSNYGYTF.

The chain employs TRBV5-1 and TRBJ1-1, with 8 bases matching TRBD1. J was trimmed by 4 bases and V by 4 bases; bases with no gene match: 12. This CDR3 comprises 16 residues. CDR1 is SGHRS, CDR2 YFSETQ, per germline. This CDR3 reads CASSPQGAGRATEAFF. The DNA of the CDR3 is TGCGCCAGCAGCCCGCAGGGGGCCGGCCGTGCCACTGAAGCTTTCTTT.

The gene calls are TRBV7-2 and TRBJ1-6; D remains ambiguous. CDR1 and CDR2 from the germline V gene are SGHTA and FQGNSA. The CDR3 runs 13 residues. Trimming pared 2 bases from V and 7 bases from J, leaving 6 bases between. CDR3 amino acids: CASSLQRNSPLHF. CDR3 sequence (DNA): TGTGCCAGCAGCTTACAGCGGAATTCACCCCTCCACTTT.

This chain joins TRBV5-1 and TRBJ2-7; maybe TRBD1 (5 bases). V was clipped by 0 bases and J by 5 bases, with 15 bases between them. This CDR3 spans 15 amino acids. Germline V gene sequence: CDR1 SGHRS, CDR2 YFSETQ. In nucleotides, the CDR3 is TGCGCCAGCAGCTTGGGGGGCGGTGGGTACGACGAGCAGTACTTC. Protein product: CASSLGGGGYDEQYF. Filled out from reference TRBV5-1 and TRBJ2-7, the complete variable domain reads KAGVTQTPRYLIKTRGQQVTLSCSPISGHRSVSWYQQTPGQGLQFLFEYFSETQRNKGNFPGRFSGRQFSNSRSEMNVSTLELGDSALYLCASSLGGGGYDEQYFGPGTRLTVT.

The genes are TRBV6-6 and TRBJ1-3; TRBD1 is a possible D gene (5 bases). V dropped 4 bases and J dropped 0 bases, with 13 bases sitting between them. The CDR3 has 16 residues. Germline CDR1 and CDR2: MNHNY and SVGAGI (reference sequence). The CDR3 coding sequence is TGTGCCAGCAGTTCGGGACTCAGGGACTCTGGAAACACCATATATTTT. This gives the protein CASSSGLRDSGNTIYF.

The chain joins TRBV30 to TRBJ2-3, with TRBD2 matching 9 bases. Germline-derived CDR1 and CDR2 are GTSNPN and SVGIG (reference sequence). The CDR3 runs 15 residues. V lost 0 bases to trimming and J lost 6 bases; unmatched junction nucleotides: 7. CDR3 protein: CAWSVPRGGRDTQYF. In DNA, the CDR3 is TGTGCCTGGAGTGTACCGCGGGGGGGCCGGGATACGCAGTATTTT.

The CDR3 bases are TGTGCCAGCAGCTTACAGGGGGCGGGGACCTTC. Its translation: CASSLQGAGTF. V is TRBV11-2 and J is TRBJ1-2; 8 bases map to TRBD1. The V gene end was trimmed by 2 bases and the J gene end by 14 bases; junction bases not matched to a gene: 4. Germline lookup yields CDR1 SGHAT and CDR2 FQNNGV. The CDR3 runs to 11 residues.

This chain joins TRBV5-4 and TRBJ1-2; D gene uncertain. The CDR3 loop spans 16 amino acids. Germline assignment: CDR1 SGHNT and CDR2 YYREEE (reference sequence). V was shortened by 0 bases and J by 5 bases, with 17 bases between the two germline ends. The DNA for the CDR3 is TGTGCCAGCAGCTTGGGAGGCAACCCACCTCGTTATGGCTACACCTTC. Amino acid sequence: CASSLGGNPPRYGYTF.

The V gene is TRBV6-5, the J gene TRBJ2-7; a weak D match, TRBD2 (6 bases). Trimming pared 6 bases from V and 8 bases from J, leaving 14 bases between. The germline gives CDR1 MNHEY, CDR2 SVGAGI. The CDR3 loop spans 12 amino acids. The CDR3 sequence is CASRGQGGKQYF. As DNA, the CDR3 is TGTGCCAGCAGGGGGCAGGGCGGGAAGCAGTACTTC.

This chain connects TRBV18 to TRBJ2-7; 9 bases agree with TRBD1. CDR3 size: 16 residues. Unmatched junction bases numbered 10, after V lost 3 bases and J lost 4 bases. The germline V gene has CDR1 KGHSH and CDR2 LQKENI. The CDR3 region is CASSPQDRGLRYEQYF. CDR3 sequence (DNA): TGTGCCAGCTCACCCCAAGACAGGGGGTTAAGGTACGAGCAGTACTTC.

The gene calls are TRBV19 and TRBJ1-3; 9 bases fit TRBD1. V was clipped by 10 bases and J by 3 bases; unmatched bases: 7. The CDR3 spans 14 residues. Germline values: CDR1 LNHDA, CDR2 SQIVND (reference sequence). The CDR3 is CATNRGLSGNTIYF. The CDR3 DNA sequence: TGTGCCACCAACAGGGGGCTGAGTGGAAACACCATATATTTT.

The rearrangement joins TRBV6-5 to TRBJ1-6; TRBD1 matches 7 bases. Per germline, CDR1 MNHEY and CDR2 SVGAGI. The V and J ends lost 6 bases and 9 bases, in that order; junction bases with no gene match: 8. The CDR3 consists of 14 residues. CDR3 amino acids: CASRTDRSRSPLHF. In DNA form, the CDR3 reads TGTGCCAGCAGAACGGACAGGTCTCGTTCACCCCTCCACTTT.

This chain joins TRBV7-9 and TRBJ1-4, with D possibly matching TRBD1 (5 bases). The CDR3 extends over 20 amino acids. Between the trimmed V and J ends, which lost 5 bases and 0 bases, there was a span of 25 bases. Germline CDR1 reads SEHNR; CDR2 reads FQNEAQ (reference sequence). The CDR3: CASSIRHRMDPSATNEKLFF. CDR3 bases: TGTGCCAGCAGCATTCGACACAGGATGGATCCGTCTGCAACTAATGAAAAACTGTTTTTT.

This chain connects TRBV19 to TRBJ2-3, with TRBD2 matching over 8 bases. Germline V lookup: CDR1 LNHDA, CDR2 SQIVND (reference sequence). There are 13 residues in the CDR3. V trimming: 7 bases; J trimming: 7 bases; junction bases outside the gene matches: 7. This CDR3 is CASNLGLGNTQYF. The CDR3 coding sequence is TGTGCCAGTAACCTGGGACTAGGCAATACGCAGTATTTT.

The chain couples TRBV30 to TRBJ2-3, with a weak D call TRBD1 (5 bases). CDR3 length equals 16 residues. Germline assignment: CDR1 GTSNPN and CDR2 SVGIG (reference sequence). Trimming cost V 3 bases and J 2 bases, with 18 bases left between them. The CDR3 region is CAWSPPGHHLTDTQYF. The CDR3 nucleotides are TGTGCCTGGAGCCCGCCTGGACATCACCTCACAGATACGCAGTATTTT.

The CDR3 spells CASSVGGQGKYEQYF. CDR3 DNA: TGTGCCAGCAGCGTGGGAGGACAGGGGAAATACGAGCAGTACTTC. This rearrangement joins TRBV9 to TRBJ2-7, with 9 bases fitting TRBD1. J was trimmed by 4 bases and V by 2 bases; bases with no gene match: 7. The CDR3 loop spans 15 amino acids. Germline V gene lookup returns CDR1 SGDLS and CDR2 YYNGEE.

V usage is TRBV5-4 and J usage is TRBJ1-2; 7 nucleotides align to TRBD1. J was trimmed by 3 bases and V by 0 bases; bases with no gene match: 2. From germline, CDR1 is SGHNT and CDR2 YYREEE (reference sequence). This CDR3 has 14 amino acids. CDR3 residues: CASSLAGQDYGYTF. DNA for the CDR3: TGTGCCAGCAGCTTGGCCGGACAGGACTATGGCTACACCTTC.

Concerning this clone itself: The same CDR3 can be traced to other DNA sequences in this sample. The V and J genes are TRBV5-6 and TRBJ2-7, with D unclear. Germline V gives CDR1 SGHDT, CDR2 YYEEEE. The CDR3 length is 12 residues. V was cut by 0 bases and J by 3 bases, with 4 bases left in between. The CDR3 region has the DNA TGTGCCAGCAGCTTGGCTGTCTACGAGCAGTACTTC. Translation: CASSLAVYEQYF. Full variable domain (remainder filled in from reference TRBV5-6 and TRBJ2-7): DAGVTQSPTHLIKTRGQQVTLRCSPKSGHDTVSWYQQALGQGPQFIFQYYEEEERQRGNFPDRFSGHQFPNYSSELNVNALLLGDSALYLCASSLAVYEQYFGPGTRLTVT.

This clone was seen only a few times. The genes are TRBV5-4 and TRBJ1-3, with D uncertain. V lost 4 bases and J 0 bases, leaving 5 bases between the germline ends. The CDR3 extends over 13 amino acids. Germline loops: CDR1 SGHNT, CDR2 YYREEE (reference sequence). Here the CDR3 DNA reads TGTGCCAGCAGCACCGGCTCTGGAAACACCATATATTTT. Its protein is CASSTGSGNTIYF.

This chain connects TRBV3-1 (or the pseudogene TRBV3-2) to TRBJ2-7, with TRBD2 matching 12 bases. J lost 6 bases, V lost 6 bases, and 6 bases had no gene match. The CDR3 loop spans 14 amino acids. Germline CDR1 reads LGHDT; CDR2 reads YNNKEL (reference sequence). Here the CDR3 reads CASSPPGLAGEQYF. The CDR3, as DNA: TGTGCCAGCAGTCCACCGGGACTAGCGGGCGAGCAGTACTTC.

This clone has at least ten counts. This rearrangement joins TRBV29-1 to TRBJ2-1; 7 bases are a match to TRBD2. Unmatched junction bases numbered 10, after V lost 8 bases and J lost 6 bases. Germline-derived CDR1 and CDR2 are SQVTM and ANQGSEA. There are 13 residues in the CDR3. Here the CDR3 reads CSFGGGKFNEQFF. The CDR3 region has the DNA TGCAGCTTTGGGGGGGGAAAATTCAATGAGCAGTTCTTC.

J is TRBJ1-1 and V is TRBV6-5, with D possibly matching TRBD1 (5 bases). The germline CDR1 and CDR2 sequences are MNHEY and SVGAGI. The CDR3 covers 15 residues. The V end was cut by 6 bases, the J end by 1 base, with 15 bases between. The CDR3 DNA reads TGTGCCAGCAGGGGGGGGTGGGGAGCGAACACTGAAGCTTTCTTT. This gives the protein CASRGGWGANTEAFF.

Here the CDR3 DNA reads TGTGCCAGCAGCTTCATTGGGAGATCGAGGCTAGGCTACACCTTC. This codes for CASSFIGRSRLGYTF. The chain joins TRBV7-3 to TRBJ1-2; D ambiguous. The CDR3 sequence is 15 residues long. Trimming took off 3 bases at V and 8 bases at J, with 19 bases between the two ends. The germline CDR1 and CDR2 sequences are SGHTA and FQGTGA.

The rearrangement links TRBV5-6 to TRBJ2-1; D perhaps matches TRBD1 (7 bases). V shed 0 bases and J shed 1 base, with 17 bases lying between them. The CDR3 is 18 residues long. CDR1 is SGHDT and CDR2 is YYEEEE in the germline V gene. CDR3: CASSLVGGQGGSYNEQFF. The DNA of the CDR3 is TGTGCCAGCAGCTTGGTGGGCGGCCAGGGGGGTTCCTACAATGAGCAGTTCTTC. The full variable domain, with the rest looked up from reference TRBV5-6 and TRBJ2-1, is DAGVTQSPTHLIKTRGQQVTLRCSPKSGHDTVSWYQQALGQGPQFIFQYYEEEERQRGNFPDRFSGHQFPNYSSELNVNALLLGDSALYLCASSLVGGQGGSYNEQFFGPGTRLTVL.

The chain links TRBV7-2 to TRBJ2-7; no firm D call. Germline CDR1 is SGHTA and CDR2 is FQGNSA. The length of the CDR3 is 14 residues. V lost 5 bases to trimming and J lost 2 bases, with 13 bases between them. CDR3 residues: CASSPSELAYEQYF. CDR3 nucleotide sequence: TGTGCCAGCAGCCCCTCCGAGCTGGCCTACGAGCAGTACTTC. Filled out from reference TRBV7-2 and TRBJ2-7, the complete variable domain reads GAGVSQSPSNKVTEKGKDVELRCDPISGHTALYWYRQSLGQGLEFLIYFQGNSAPDKSGLPSDRFSAERTGGSVSTLTIQRTQQEDSAVYLCASSPSELAYEQYFGPGTRLTVT.